This T cell receptor (beta chain) was found in a study of T-cell reconstitution after alpha-beta-depleted transplantation in children. The TCRbeta library incorporated unique molecular identifiers. TCRdb ran MiXCR on the PCR reads and lists one entry per CDR3 protein. The table has about 980,000 distinct CDR3 sequences, 25% to 35% seen once; the top ten hold about 28%. Findings of the study overall: Diversity and T-cell counts at one year after transplant derived mostly from new T cells. Surviving thymic progenitors and recipient T cells were the source of high TCRbeta diversity at day 60 in some patients. Several hundred expanded graft clones reportedly were the source of alpha-beta T cells about two months after transplant.

There are many counts of this clonotype. The antigen is unknown. V was pared by 5 bases and J by 3 bases, with 20 bases between. The CDR3 sequence is 16 residues long. The sequencing here drew on PBMCs, mostly from graft donor cells, taken 360 days after TCRalphabeta/CD19-depleted stem cell transplant. The gene calls are TRBV12-3 or TRBV12-4 and TRBJ2-7; D is perhaps TRBD1 or TRBD2 (6 bases each). The origin of this receptor is a boy under three years old who had a stem cell transplant for SCID, so the T cells may come from the graft donor. CDR3: CASSPGAVKGGYEQYF. DNA of the CDR3: TGTGCCAGCAGTCCCGGGGCCGTCAAGGGGGGCTACGAGCAGTACTTC.